This entry lists 8 T cell receptor beta chains sequenced from one sample in a study of blood T cells in healthy people across ages. For the second PCR, which ran for roughly 6 to 12 cycles, a sample-barcoded 5' primer and a J-beta primer mix were used. Using its own MiXCR run on the 5' RACE reads, TCRdb lists one record per CDR3 protein. The sample lists under 700,000 distinct CDR3 sequences; more than 20% were seen once. The same specimen was also included in a second study, on T cells of mothers and their children.

The sequenced sample was blood. The receptors derive from a boy under 18 in good health.

This clonotype was seen a few times. The chain is built from TRBV6-2 or TRBV6-3 and TRBJ1-6; the D is unclear. Between the trimmed V and J ends, which lost 2 bases and 14 bases, there was a span of 10 bases. There are 12 residues in the CDR3. CDR1 is MNHEY, CDR2 SVGEGT, per germline. The CDR3 protein is CASSYPGITLHF. CDR3 DNA sequence: TGTGCCAGCAGTTACCCCGGTATAACCCTCCACTTT.

The CDR3 region has the DNA TGTGCCATCAGCGAAATACAGGGCTGGGGGAATGAGCAGTTCTTC. This translates into CAISEIQGWGNEQFF. This sequence joins TRBV10-3 and TRBJ2-1; tentatively, D is TRBD1 (6 bases). The CDR3 is 15 amino acids. In germline, CDR1 is ENHRY, CDR2 SYGVKD. V was clipped by 6 bases and J by 7 bases, with 19 bases between them.

Points on this clonotype: One end of the junction does not line up with germline, which may come from a read error. The chain couples TRBV27 to TRBJ2-5; 7 bases agree with TRBD2. The J call may be in error: the DNA end matches TRBJ2-1 better. This CDR3 has 15 amino acids. CDR1 and CDR2 (germline): MNHEY, SMNVEV (reference sequence). The CDR3 loop is CAGSWGGGTYNGQFF. CDR3 DNA sequence: TGTGCCGGCAGCTGGGGCGGGGGTACCTACAATGGGCAGTTCTTC.

This clonotype was seen a handful of times. J is TRBJ2-5 and V is TRBV3-1; D ambiguous. The DNA end is a closer match to TRBJ2-7, so the J assignment may be wrong. CDR3 length equals 12 residues. CDR1 and CDR2 from the germline V gene are LGHDT and YNNKEL (reference sequence). CDR3 protein: CASSPVVGEQYF. The CDR3 nucleotides are TGTGCCAGCAGTCCCGTCGTGGGCGAGCAGTACTTC.

The CDR3 spells CASRPEGQVNTGELFF. The CDR3 DNA follows: TGTGCCAGCAGGCCCGAGGGACAGGTCAACACCGGGGAGCTGTTTTTT. The V gene is TRBV12-3 or TRBV12-4, the J gene TRBJ2-2, with TRBD1 matching 8 bases. The CDR3 has 16 amino acids. The V gene end was trimmed by 6 bases and the J gene end by 2 bases; junction bases not matched to a gene: 8.

The V and J genes are TRBV4-2 and TRBJ2-3, with D perhaps TRBD1 (5 bases). CDR1 and CDR2 from the germline V gene are LGHNA and YNFKEQ. CDR3 size: 15 residues. Trimming removed 1 base from V and 4 bases from J, with 12 bases in between. The CDR3 DNA reads TGTGCCAGCAGCCAAGTAGGGGCTGGCTCAGATACGCAGTATTTT. Translated, it gives CASSQVGAGSDTQYF.

This clonotype was observed a handful of times. The genes are TRBV6-9 and TRBJ2-5; 9 bases align to TRBD2. The DNA matches TRBJ2-7 better at its end, which makes the J call doubtful. Germline lookup yields CDR1 MNHGY and CDR2 SVAAGI. This CDR3 comprises 13 residues. CDR3 coding DNA: TGTGCCAGCAGTCACCTAGCGGGGTACGAGCAGTACTTC. Translated, it gives CASSHLAGYEQYF.

There are a few counts of this clonotype. J is TRBJ2-5 and V is TRBV5-1; 10 positions agree with TRBD2. CDR3 length: 19 amino acids. The junction had 18 bases not matched to a gene; V was cut back by 3 bases and J by 4 bases. CDR1 SGHRS and CDR2 YFSETQ come from the germline V gene. The CDR3 DNA follows: TGCGCCAGCAGCTCGGTCGGGAGTAGGACTAGCGGATATACAGAGACCCAGTACTTC. Protein sequence: CASSSVGSRTSGYTETQYF.